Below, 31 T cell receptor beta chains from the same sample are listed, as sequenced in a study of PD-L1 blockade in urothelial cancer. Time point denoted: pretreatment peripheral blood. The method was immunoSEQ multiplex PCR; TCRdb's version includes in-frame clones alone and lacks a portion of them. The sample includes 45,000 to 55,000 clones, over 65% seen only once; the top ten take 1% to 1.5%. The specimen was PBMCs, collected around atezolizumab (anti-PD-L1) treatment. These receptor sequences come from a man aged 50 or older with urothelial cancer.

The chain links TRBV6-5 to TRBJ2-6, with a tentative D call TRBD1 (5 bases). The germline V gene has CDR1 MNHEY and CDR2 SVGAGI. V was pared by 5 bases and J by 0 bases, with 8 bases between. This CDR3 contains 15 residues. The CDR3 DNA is TGTGCCAGCAGTCTAGACAGCTCTGGGGCCAACGTCCTGACTTTC. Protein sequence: CASSLDSSGANVLTF.

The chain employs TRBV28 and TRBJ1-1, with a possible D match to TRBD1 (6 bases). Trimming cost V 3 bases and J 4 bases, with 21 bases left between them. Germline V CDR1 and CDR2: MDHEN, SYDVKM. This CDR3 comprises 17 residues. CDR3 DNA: TGTGCCAGCAGTTTCCGGGGGGCGCGTAGGCTGAGCACTGAAGCTTTCTTT. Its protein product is CASSFRGARRLSTEAFF.

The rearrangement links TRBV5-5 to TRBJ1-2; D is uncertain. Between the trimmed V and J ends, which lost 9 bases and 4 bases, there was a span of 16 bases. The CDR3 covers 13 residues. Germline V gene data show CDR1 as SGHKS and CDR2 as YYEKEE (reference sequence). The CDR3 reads CATSAEARYGYTF. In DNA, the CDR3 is TGTGCCACCTCTGCGGAGGCACGCTATGGCTACACCTTC.

Here the CDR3 DNA reads TGTGCCAGCAGTTTGACAGCTACAGGGGGAAGAGGAGGACAAGAGACCCAGTACTTC. Amino acid sequence: CASSLTATGGRGGQETQYF. The rearrangement links TRBV28 to TRBJ2-5; 8 bases map to TRBD1. The J segment lost 2 bases and the V segment lost 3 bases, leaving 17 bases of the junction unmatched. Germline loops: CDR1 MDHEN, CDR2 SYDVKM. The CDR3 covers 19 residues.

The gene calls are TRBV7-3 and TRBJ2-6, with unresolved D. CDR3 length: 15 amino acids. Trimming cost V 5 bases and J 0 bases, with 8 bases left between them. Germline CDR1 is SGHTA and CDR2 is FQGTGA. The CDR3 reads CASSPELSGANVLTF. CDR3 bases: TGTGCCAGCAGCCCCGAACTCTCTGGGGCCAACGTCCTGACTTTC. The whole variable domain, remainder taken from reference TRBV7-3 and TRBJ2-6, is GAGVSQTPSNKVTEKGKYVELRCDPISGHTALYWYRQSLGQGPEFLIYFQGTGAADDSGLPNDRFFAVRPEGSVSTLKIQRTERGDSAVYLCASSPELSGANVLTFGAGSRLTVL.

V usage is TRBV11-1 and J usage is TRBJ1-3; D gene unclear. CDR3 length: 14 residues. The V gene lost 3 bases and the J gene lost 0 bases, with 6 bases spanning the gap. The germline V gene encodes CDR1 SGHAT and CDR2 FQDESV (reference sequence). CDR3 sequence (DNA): TGTGCCAGCAGCTTTGGCCTCTCTGGAAACACCATATATTTT. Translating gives CASSFGLSGNTIYF.

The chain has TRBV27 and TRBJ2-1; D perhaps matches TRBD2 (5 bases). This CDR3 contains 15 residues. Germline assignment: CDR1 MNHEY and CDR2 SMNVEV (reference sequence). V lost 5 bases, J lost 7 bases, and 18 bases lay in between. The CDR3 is CASSPTGLASNEQFF. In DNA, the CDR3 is TGTGCCAGCAGTCCAACCGGACTGGCCAGTAATGAGCAGTTCTTC.

CDR3 nucleotide sequence: TGTGCCTGGAGTGCGAAGGGGGGAGGGTGGCTCGGACAGTTCTTC. This gives the protein CAWSAKGGGWLGQFF. The V and J genes are TRBV30 and TRBJ2-1; a possible D gene is TRBD2 (7 bases). The germline V gene encodes CDR1 GTSNPN and CDR2 SVGIG (reference sequence). This CDR3 is built from 15 residues. V was pared by 1 base and J by 13 bases, with 23 bases between.

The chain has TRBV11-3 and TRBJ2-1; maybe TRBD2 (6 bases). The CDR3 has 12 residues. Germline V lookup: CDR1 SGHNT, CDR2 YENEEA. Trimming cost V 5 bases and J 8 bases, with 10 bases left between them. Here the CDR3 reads CASSKTSYEQFF. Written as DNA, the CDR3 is TGTGCCAGCAGCAAAACTAGCTATGAGCAGTTCTTC.

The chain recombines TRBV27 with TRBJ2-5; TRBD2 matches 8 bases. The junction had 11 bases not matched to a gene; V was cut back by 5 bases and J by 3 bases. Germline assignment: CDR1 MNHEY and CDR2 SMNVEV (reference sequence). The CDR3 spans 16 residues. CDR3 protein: CASSPRTAAGEETQYF. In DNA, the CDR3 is TGTGCCAGCAGTCCAAGGACAGCAGCGGGAGAAGAGACCCAGTACTTC.

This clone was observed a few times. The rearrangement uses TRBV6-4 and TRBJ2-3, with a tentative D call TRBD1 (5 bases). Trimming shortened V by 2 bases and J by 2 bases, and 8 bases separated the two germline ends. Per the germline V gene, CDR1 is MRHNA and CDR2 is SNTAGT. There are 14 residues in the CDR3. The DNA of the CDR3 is TGTGCCAGCAGTGACGGGGCTGCCACAGATACGCAGTATTTT. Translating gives CASSDGAATDTQYF.

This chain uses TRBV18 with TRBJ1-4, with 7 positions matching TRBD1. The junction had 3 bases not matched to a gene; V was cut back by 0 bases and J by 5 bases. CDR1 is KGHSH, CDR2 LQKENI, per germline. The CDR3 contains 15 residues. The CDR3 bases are TGTGCCAGCTCACCACCGAGCAGGGGGAATGAAAAACTGTTTTTT. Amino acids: CASSPPSRGNEKLFF.

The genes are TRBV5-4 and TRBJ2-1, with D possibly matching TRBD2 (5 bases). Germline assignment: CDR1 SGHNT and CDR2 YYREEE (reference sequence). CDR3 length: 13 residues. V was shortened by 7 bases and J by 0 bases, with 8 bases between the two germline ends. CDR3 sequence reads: CASQLDSYNEQFF. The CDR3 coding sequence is TGTGCCAGCCAACTAGACTCCTACAATGAGCAGTTCTTC.

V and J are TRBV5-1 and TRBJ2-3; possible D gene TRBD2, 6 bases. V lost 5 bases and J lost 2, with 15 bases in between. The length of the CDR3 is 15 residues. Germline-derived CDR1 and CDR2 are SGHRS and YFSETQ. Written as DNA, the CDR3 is TGCGCCAGCAGTTCGGGACTCCTTGTCACAGATACGCAGTATTTT. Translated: CASSSGLLVTDTQYF.

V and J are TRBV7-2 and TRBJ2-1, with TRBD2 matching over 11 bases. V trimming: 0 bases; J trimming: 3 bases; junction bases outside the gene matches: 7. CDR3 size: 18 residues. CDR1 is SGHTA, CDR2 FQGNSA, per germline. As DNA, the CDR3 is TGTGCCAGCAGCTTAGCTCCACTAGCGGGGGTACTCTACAATGAGCAGTTCTTC. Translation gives CASSLAPLAGVLYNEQFF. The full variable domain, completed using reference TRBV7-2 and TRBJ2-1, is GAGVSQSPSNKVTEKGKDVELRCDPISGHTALYWYRQSLGQGLEFLIYFQGNSAPDKSGLPSDRFSAERTGGSVSTLTIQRTQQEDSAVYLCASSLAPLAGVLYNEQFFGPGTRLTVL.

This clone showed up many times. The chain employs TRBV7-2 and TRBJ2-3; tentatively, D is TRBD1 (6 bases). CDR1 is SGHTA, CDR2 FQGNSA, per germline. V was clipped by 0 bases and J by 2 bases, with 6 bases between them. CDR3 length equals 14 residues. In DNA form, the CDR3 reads TGTGCCAGCAGCTTAGCGGGGGCCACAGATACGCAGTATTTT. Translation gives CASSLAGATDTQYF.

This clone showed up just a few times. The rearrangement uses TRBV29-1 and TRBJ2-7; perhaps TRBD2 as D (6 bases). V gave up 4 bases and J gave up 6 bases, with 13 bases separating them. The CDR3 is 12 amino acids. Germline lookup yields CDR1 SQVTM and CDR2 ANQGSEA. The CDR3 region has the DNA TGCAGCGTTGGGTCGGGAGAGGTCGAGCAGTACTTC. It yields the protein CSVGSGEVEQYF.

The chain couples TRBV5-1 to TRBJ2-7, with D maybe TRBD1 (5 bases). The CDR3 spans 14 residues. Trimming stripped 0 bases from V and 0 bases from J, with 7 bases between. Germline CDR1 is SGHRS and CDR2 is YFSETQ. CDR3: CASSLEGVSYEQYF. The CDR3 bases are TGCGCCAGCAGCTTGGAAGGGGTCTCCTACGAGCAGTACTTC.

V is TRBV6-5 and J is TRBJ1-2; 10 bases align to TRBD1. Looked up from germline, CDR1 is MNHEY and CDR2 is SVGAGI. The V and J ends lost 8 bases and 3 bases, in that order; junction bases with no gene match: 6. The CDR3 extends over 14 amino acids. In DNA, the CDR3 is TGTGCCAGCGCCAGGACAGGGGGAGACTATGGCTACACCTTC. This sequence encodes CASARTGGDYGYTF.

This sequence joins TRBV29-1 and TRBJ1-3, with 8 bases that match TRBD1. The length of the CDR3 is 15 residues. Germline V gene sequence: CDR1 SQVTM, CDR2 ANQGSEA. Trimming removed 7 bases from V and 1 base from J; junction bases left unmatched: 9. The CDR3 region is CSAGQGWGSGNTIYF. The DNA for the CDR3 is TGCAGCGCCGGACAGGGTTGGGGATCTGGAAACACCATATATTTT.

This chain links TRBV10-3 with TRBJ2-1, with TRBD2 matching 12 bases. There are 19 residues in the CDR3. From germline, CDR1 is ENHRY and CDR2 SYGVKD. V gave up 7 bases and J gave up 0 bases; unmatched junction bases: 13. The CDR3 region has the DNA TGTGCCATCACCCGGGCTACTAGCGGGGGGCCGAGCTCCTACAATGAGCAGTTCTTC. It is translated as CAITRATSGGPSSYNEQFF.

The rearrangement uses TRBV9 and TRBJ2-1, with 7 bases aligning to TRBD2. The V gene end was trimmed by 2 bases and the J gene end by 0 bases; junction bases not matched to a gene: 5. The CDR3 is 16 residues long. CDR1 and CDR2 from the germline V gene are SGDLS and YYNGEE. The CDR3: CASSVYRDYSYNEQFF. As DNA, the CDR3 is TGTGCCAGCAGCGTCTACCGGGACTACTCCTACAATGAGCAGTTCTTC.

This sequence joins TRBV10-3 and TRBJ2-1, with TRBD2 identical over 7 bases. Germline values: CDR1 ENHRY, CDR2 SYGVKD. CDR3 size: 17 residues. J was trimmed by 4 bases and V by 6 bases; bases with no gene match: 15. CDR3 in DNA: TGTGCCATCAGCGGATCTGGGTCTAGCGGATTATACAATGAGCAGTTCTTC. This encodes CAISGSGSSGLYNEQFF.

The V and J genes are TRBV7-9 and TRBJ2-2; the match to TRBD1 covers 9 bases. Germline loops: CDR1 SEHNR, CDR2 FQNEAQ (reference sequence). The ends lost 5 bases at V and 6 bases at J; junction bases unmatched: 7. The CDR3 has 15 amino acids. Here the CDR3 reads CASSKTGGAAGELFF. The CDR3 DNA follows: TGTGCCAGCAGCAAGACAGGGGGGGCGGCCGGGGAGCTGTTTTTT.

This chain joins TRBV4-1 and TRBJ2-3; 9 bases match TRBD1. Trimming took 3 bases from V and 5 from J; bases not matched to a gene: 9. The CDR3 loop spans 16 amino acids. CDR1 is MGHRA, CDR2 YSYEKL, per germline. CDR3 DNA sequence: TGCGCCAGCAGCCATGAAACAGGGGGCTCACGAGATACGCAGTATTTT. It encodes CASSHETGGSRDTQYF.

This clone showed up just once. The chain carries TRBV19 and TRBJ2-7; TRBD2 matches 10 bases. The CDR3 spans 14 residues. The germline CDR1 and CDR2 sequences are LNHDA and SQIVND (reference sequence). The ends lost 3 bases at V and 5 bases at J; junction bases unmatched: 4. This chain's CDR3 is CASSMWLAGDEQYF. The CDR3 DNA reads TGTGCCAGTAGTATGTGGCTAGCGGGAGACGAGCAGTACTTC.

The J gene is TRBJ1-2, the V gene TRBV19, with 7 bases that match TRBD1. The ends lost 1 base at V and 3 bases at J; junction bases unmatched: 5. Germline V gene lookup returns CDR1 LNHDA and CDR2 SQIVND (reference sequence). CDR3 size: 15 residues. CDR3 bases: TGTGCCAGTAGTATAGGACAGGGTCTCGACTATGGCTACACCTTC. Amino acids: CASSIGQGLDYGYTF.

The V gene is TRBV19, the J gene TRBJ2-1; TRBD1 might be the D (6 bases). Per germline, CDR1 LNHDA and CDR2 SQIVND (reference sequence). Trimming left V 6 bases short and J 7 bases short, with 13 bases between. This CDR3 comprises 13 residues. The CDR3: CASSGDKGNEQFF. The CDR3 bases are TGTGCCAGTAGCGGGGACAAGGGAAATGAGCAGTTCTTC.

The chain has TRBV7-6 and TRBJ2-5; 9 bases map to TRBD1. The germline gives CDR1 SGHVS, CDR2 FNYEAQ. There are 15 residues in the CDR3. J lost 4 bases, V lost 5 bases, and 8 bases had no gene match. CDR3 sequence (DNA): TGTGCCAGCAGCCCCACCCGGGACAGGGTAGAGACCCAGTACTTC. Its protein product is CASSPTRDRVETQYF.

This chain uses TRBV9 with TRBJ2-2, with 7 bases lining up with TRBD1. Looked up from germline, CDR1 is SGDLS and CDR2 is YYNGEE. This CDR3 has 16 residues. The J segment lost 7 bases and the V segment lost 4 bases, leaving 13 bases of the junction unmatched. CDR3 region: CASSPGGSDRVGELFF. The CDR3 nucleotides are TGTGCCAGCAGCCCGGGCGGGTCCGACAGGGTCGGGGAGCTGTTTTTT.

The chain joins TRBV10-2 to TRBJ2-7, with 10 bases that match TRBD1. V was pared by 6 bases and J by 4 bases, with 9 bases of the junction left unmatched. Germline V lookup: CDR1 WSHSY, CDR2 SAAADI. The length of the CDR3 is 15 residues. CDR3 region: CASRTGTGARYEQYF. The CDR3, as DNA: TGCGCCAGCAGAACCGGGACAGGGGCAAGATACGAGCAGTACTTC.